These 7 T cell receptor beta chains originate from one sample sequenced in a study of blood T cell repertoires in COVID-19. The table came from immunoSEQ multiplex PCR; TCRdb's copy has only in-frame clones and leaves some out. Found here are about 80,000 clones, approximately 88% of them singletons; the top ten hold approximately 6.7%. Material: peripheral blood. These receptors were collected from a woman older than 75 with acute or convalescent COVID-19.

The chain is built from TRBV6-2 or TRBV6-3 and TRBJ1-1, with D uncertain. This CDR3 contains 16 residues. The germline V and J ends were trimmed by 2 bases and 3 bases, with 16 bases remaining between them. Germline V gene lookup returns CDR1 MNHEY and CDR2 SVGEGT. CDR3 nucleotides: TGTGCCAGCAGTTACCCGTCATTCAGCGAGGACACTGAAGCTTTCTTT. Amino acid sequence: CASSYPSFSEDTEAFF.

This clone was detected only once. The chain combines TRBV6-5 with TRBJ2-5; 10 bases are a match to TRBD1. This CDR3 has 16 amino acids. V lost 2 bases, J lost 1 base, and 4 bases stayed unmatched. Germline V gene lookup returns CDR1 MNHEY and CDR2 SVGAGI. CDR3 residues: CASSYRDRGLQETQYF. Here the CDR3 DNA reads TGTGCCAGCAGTTACCGGGACAGGGGCCTCCAAGAGACCCAGTACTTC.

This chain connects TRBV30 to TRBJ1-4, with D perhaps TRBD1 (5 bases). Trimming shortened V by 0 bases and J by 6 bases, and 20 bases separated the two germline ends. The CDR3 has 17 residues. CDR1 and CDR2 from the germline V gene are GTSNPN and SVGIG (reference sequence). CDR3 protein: CAWSVVWGGRDDEKLFF. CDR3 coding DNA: TGTGCCTGGAGTGTGGTTTGGGGGGGTAGGGACGATGAAAAACTGTTTTTT.

CDR3 residues: CAWSVPGQAKNYGYTF. In DNA form, the CDR3 reads TGTGCCTGGAGTGTTCCAGGCCAGGCTAAGAACTATGGCTACACCTTC. The genes are TRBV30 and TRBJ1-2; D gene unclear. CDR3 length equals 16 residues. Germline V CDR1 and CDR2: GTSNPN, SVGIG (reference sequence). Trimming took 0 bases from V and 2 from J, leaving 16 bases between them.

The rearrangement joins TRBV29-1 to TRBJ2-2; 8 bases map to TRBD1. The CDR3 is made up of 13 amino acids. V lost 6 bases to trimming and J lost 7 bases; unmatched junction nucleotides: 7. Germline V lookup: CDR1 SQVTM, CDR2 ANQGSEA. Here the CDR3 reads CSVSDRGGGELFF. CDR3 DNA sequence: TGCAGCGTCAGTGACAGGGGTGGCGGGGAGCTGTTTTTT.

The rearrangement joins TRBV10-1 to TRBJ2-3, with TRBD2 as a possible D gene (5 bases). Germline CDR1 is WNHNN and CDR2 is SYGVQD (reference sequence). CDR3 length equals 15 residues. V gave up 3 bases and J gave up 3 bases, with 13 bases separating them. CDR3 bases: TGCGCCAGCAGTGATCCCCGCCGAGGGACAGATACGCAGTATTTT. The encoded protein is CASSDPRRGTDTQYF.

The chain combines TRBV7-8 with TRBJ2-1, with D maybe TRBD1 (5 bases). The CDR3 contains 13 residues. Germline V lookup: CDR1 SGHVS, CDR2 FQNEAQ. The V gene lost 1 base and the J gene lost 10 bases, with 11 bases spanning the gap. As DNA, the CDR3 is TGTGCCAGCAGCTTAGTTGATAGGGGCGAGCAGTTCTTC. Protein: CASSLVDRGEQFF.